This entry is about one T cell receptor (beta chain). The antigen is not known. Genomic DNA belonging to each subset was distributed in equal measure over several immunoSEQ plates. Method: immunoSEQ multiplex PCR; TCRdb's copy keeps in-frame clones and lacks some. The sample shows 950,000 to 1,300,000 clones, more than 60% of them seen only once. The data were obtained in a study of shared clonotypes between healthy human individuals. Study overall: Used for every donor were three CD4 naive, three CD4 memory, two CD8 naive and one CD8 memory plate.

Donation came from healthy HIV-negative adults that had no recent acute infections or vaccinations. Trimming removed 7 bases from V and 3 bases from J, with 17 bases in between. Germline V gene lookup returns CDR1 LNHDA and CDR2 SQIVND (reference sequence). This CDR3 has 15 amino acids. Study results and caveats: Generation of non-shared clonotypes was less probable than generation of clonotypes shared by all four donors.

The sequencing input was memory CD4+ T cells sorted from blood. As for subset: CD45RA-negative fraction. The clonotype comes from a man between 18 and 35 years old in good health. The rearrangement uses TRBV19 and TRBJ2-3; D not certain. The CDR3 DNA reads TGTGCCAGTACCTGGGCTGGTTTGCGGACAGATACGCAGTATTTT. Amino acid sequence: CASTWAGLRTDTQYF.